This T cell receptor (beta chain) derives from a study of T cells in Graves' hyperthyroidism and ophthalmopathy. The germline V gene has CDR1 LNHDA and CDR2 SQIVND (reference sequence). Trimming removed 5 bases from V and 6 bases from J, with 13 bases in between. The CDR3 loop spans 14 amino acids. Amplification yielded TCR beta CDR3 regions, with RNA transcripts as the source. The TCR CDR3 was amplified in a first-round RT-PCR using the HTBI primer set. Each CDR3 protein is one row after TCRdb ran MiXCR on the multiplex PCR reads. This table has approximately 630,000 distinct CDR3 sequences, around 15% appearing once.

The specimen was blood. The chain links TRBV19 to TRBJ2-2; possibly TRBD2 for D (6 bases). The sequence derives from a woman between 25 and 40 years old with Graves' hyperthyroidism. This CDR3 reads CASSESGVSGELFF. The CDR3 bases are TGTGCCAGTAGTGAGTCGGGAGTATCCGGGGAGCTGTTTTTT.